The 32 T cell receptor beta chains below all came from one sample that was sequenced in a study of post-analysis software for immune sequencing data. Unique molecular identifiers were carried by the TCR beta cDNA libraries. Each CDR3 protein is one row after TCRdb ran MiXCR on the PCR reads. The table records around 700,000 distinct CDR3 sequences, 59% of them present only once. Overall study findings and caveats: Patients showed TRBV5-6, TRBV5-1 and TRBV20-1 among 4 or 5 TRBV segments more frequent than in controls.

These receptors lack a known antigen. The sample was blood. Source of these receptors: a girl aged 2-9 years with multiple sclerosis.

The genes are TRBV7-2 and TRBJ2-5; D perhaps matches TRBD2 (6 bases). From germline, CDR1 is SGHTA and CDR2 FQGNSA. The CDR3 has 16 residues. Trimming shortened V by 2 bases and J by 2 bases, and 15 bases separated the two germline ends. The CDR3 loop is CASSLTGTVIQETQYF. The CDR3 DNA sequence: TGTGCCAGCAGCTTAACCGGGACTGTGATACAAGAGACCCAGTACTTC.

This sequence joins TRBV29-1 and TRBJ2-3; a possible D gene is TRBD1 (6 bases). The CDR3 consists of 18 residues. From germline, CDR1 is SQVTM and CDR2 ANQGSEA. Deletions cut 3 bases from V and 5 bases from J, with 27 bases between. As DNA, the CDR3 is TGCAGCGTTGAGTCTTCGATTTATGACAGGCTAAGGGAAGATACGCAGTATTTT. Residues: CSVESSIYDRLREDTQYF.

This clonotype was detected only a few times. With a much larger clone just one base away, this may be a read error. The rearrangement joins TRBV5-1 to TRBJ2-1; 9 nucleotides line up with TRBD2. The V gene's germline CDR1 is SGHRS and CDR2 YFSETQ. J gave up 2 bases and V 3 bases, and 6 bases lay outside the gene matches. CDR3 length: 16 amino acids. CDR3 loop: CASSSAGTSPYNEQFF. CDR3 DNA sequence: TGCGCCAGCAGCTCCGCCGGGACTAGCCCCTACAATGAGCAGTTCTTC.

The chain recombines TRBV5-1 with TRBJ2-4; tentatively, D is TRBD2 (5 bases). The closer fit of TRBJ2-5 to the DNA end suggests the J call may be wrong. Germline CDR1 reads SGHRS; CDR2 reads YFSETQ. The CDR3 sequence is 14 residues long. The CDR3 nucleotides are TGCGCCAGCAGCTTCCAGAGCGGTCAAGAGACCCAGTACTTC. Translating gives CASSFQSGQETQYF.

V and J are TRBV7-2 and TRBJ2-3, with 12 bases identical to TRBD2. The germline V gene encodes CDR1 SGHTA and CDR2 FQGNSA. This CDR3 is built from 17 residues. V trimming: 5 bases; J trimming: 7 bases; junction bases outside the gene matches: 13. CDR3 in amino acids: CASSPASGGARGNTQYF. DNA for the CDR3: TGTGCCAGCAGCCCGGCTAGCGGGGGGGCCAGAGGGAATACGCAGTATTTT.

V and J are TRBV2 and TRBJ2-3; 13 nucleotides agree with TRBD2. Germline CDR1 and CDR2: SNHLY and FYNNEI. CDR3 length: 17 residues. Trimming at V came to 5 bases and at J to 2 bases, leaving 7 bases not matched to a gene. In DNA form, the CDR3 reads TGTGCCAGCAGTCATGGACTAGCGGGGGTGAACACAGATACGCAGTATTTT. It translates to CASSHGLAGVNTDTQYF.

The chain couples TRBV11-1 to TRBJ2-7; perhaps TRBD2 as D (5 bases). The J call may be faulty, since TRBJ2-5 better matches the DNA end. Germline CDR1 is SGHAT and CDR2 is FQDESV (reference sequence). CDR3 size: 15 residues. CDR3 amino acids: CASSFEERVQETQYF. Here the CDR3 DNA reads TGTGCCAGCAGCTTTGAGGAGAGGGTCCAAGAGACCCAGTACTTC.

The table lists this clonotype with a few counts. The rearrangement uses TRBV20-1 and TRBJ2-3; TRBD2 aligns across 8 bases. This CDR3 is built from 15 residues. V was pared by 3 bases and J by 4 bases, with 9 bases of the junction left unmatched. CDR1 DFQATT and CDR2 SNEGSKA come from the germline V gene (reference sequence). This chain's CDR3 is CSASRLALDADTQYF. The CDR3 bases are TGCAGTGCTAGCCGACTAGCGTTAGACGCAGATACGCAGTATTTT.

With regard to this clonotype: The junction departs from germline at one end; a sequencing error may be responsible. V usage is TRBV4-3 and J usage is TRBJ1-2; tentatively, D is TRBD1 (5 bases). There are 14 residues in the CDR3. Germline loops: CDR1 LGHNA, CDR2 YSLEER. In DNA form, the CDR3 reads TGCGCCAGCAGCCAAGACAGGGCGGACTATGGCTGCACCTTC. It specifies CASSQDRADYGCTF.

The J gene is TRBJ2-7, the V gene TRBV5-5; possibly TRBD1 for D (5 bases). The CDR3 spans 16 residues. The V gene lost 3 bases and the J gene lost 1 base, with 17 bases spanning the gap. From germline, CDR1 is SGHKS and CDR2 YYEKEE (reference sequence). The CDR3 DNA reads as TGTGCCAGCAGCTGGTTGGGGCTTACATCTTCCTACGAGCAGTACTTC. As protein: CASSWLGLTSSYEQYF.

The chain has TRBV10-3 and TRBJ1-2; D might be TRBD1 (6 bases). Germline V gene data show CDR1 as ENHRY and CDR2 as SYGVKD. The CDR3 covers 14 residues. V was cut by 7 bases and J by 8 bases, with 20 bases left in between. The CDR3 loop reads CAIKIRDTYFGYTF. The CDR3 DNA follows: TGTGCCATCAAAATTCGGGACACGTACTTCGGCTACACCTTC.

CDR3 nucleotides: TGTGCCAGCAACCCTACAGGAACGTCCTACAATGAGCAGTTCTTC. It translates to CASNPTGTSYNEQFF. The chain has TRBV7-2 and TRBJ2-1; tentative D call: TRBD1 (5 bases). Trimming pared 7 bases from V and 1 base from J, leaving 14 bases between. Germline lookup yields CDR1 SGHTA and CDR2 FQGNSA. CDR3 size: 15 residues.

This clonotype has a handful of counts. The chain combines TRBV24-1 with TRBJ2-7, with D perhaps TRBD1 (5 bases). V shed 10 bases and J shed 5 bases, with 11 bases lying between them. Germline values: CDR1 KGHDR, CDR2 SFDVKD. This CDR3 comprises 11 residues. CDR3 sequence: CATRQSHEQYF. CDR3 nucleotide sequence: TGTGCCACGAGACAGTCCCACGAGCAGTACTTC.

This rearrangement joins TRBV6-2 or TRBV6-3 to TRBJ2-6; TRBD2 matches at 13 bases. In germline, CDR1 is MNHEY, CDR2 SVGEGT. This CDR3 comprises 19 residues. The J segment lost 1 base and the V segment lost 7 bases, leaving 10 bases of the junction unmatched. The CDR3 sequence: CASTKTGLAGVSGANVLTF. Here the CDR3 DNA reads TGTGCCAGCACTAAGACTGGACTAGCGGGAGTGTCTGGGGCCAACGTCCTGACTTTC.

V and J are TRBV4-2 and TRBJ1-2, with 9 bases aligning to TRBD1. Germline-derived CDR1 and CDR2 are LGHNA and YNFKEQ. CDR3 length equals 16 residues. The V segment lost 0 bases and the J segment 6 bases; nucleotides outside the gene matches: 8. CDR3 residues: CASSQDLTTGGNGYTF. The CDR3 region has the DNA TGTGCCAGCAGCCAAGATCTAACCACAGGGGGCAATGGCTACACCTTC.

This clonotype showed up just a few times. The V and J genes are TRBV5-1 and TRBJ1-1, with D maybe TRBD1 (6 bases). CDR1 and CDR2 from the germline V gene are SGHRS and YFSETQ. The CDR3 has 15 amino acids. V was cut by 4 bases and J by 0 bases, with 13 bases left in between. In DNA form, the CDR3 reads TGCGCCAGCAGCGTACAGGGAGGGATGAACACTGAAGCTTTCTTT. Its translation: CASSVQGGMNTEAFF. Full variable domain (outside the CDR3, taken from reference TRBV5-1 and TRBJ1-1): KAGVTQTPRYLIKTRGQQVTLSCSPISGHRSVSWYQQTPGQGLQFLFEYFSETQRNKGNFPGRFSGRQFSNSRSEMNVSTLELGDSALYLCASSVQGGMNTEAFFGQGTRLTVV.

The J gene is TRBJ2-6, the V gene TRBV4-1, with D unclear. The germline CDR1 and CDR2 sequences are MGHRA and YSYEKL. V lost 1 base and J lost 2, with 12 bases in between. This CDR3 contains 17 residues. The CDR3 bases are TGCGCCAGCAGCCAAGGTGGGGTTTTGGCTGGGGCCAACGTCCTGACTTTC. Protein product: CASSQGGVLAGANVLTF.

The chain uses TRBV2 and TRBJ2-7, with D perhaps being TRBD1 or TRBD2 (7 bases each). The V gene lost 4 bases and the J gene lost 2 bases, with 15 bases spanning the gap. The V gene's germline CDR1 is SNHLY and CDR2 FYNNEI. The CDR3 covers 15 residues. CDR3 DNA sequence: TGTGCCAGCAGTGGTCGGGGGGACAGAACCTACGAGCAGTACTTC. It translates to CASSGRGDRTYEQYF.

The chain's CDR3 is CASSPQGDVAGELFF. In DNA form, the CDR3 reads TGTGCCAGCAGCCCCCAGGGGGACGTAGCCGGGGAGCTGTTTTTT. The J gene is TRBJ2-2, the V gene TRBV7-3; 7 positions agree with TRBD1. From germline, CDR1 is SGHTA and CDR2 FQGTGA. Trimming at V came to 5 bases and at J to 6 bases, leaving 9 bases not matched to a gene. The length of the CDR3 is 15 residues.

The chain is built from TRBV6-5 and TRBJ2-5; tentatively, D is TRBD1 (5 bases). Germline V gene data show CDR1 as MNHEY and CDR2 as SVGAGI. The CDR3 consists of 14 residues. V gave up 10 bases and J gave up 1 base, with 16 bases separating them. CDR3 loop: CATRGEQAQETQYF. Here the CDR3 DNA reads TGTGCCACCCGCGGTGAACAGGCCCAAGAGACCCAGTACTTC.

The V call is TRBV29-1, the J call TRBJ2-7, with D unresolved. Between the trimmed V and J ends, which lost 4 bases and 2 bases, there was a span of 15 bases. From germline, CDR1 is SQVTM and CDR2 ANQGSEA. This CDR3 is 14 amino acids long. As DNA, the CDR3 is TGCAGCGTTGTAAGGTTCGGCAGTACCTACGAGCAGTACTTC. Translated: CSVVRFGSTYEQYF.

V usage is TRBV6-1 and J usage is TRBJ2-1, with 12 bases lining up with TRBD2. The CDR3 is made up of 15 amino acids. J was trimmed by 8 bases and V by 8 bases; bases with no gene match: 10. CDR1 MNHNS and CDR2 SASEGT come from the germline V gene. The DNA for the CDR3 is TGTGCCAGCCGCCGGACTAGCGGGGACCCCCATGAGCAGTTCTTC. Protein: CASRRTSGDPHEQFF.

This chain uses TRBV6-6 with TRBJ1-2, with no clear D. V was pared by 3 bases and J by 8 bases, with 10 bases between. Germline values: CDR1 MNHNY, CDR2 SVGAGI (reference sequence). This CDR3 region has 12 residues. DNA of the CDR3: TGTGCCAGCAGTTATGGTCGGGTCGGCTACACCTTC. Protein: CASSYGRVGYTF.

The rearrangement joins TRBV7-2 to TRBJ2-1; 7 nucleotides line up with TRBD2. The CDR3 sequence is 15 residues long. J lost 3 bases, V lost 1 base, and 3 bases had no gene match. Germline lookup yields CDR1 SGHTA and CDR2 FQGNSA. As DNA, the CDR3 is TGTGCCAGCAGCTTAGATGGACTAGGCTACAATGAGCAGTTCTTC. Translation: CASSLDGLGYNEQFF.

The sample holds a few counts of this clonotype. V is TRBV6-2 or TRBV6-3 and J is TRBJ1-1; 10 bases fit TRBD1. Per germline, CDR1 MNHEY and CDR2 SVGEGT. The CDR3 extends over 14 amino acids. V trimming: 1 base; J trimming: 6 bases; junction bases outside the gene matches: 2. The CDR3 protein is CASSYWTGGPEAFF. The CDR3 region has the DNA TGTGCCAGCAGTTACTGGACAGGGGGTCCTGAAGCTTTCTTT.

This clonotype was detected only a few times. This chain links TRBV5-1 with TRBJ2-7, with a tentative D call TRBD1 (6 bases). CDR3 length: 14 amino acids. Germline-derived CDR1 and CDR2 are SGHRS and YFSETQ. Trimming cost V 4 bases and J 3 bases, with 14 bases left between them. The CDR3 sequence: CASSRGTRYYEQYF. CDR3 nucleotide sequence: TGCGCCAGCAGCCGAGGGACACGATACTACGAGCAGTACTTC.

This clonotype was observed a handful of times. This sequence joins TRBV10-1 and TRBJ2-1, with D maybe TRBD1 (6 bases). Trimming took 0 bases from V and 2 from J, leaving 8 bases between them. The CDR3 sequence is 15 residues long. Germline-derived CDR1 and CDR2 are WNHNN and SYGVQD (reference sequence). The CDR3 reads CASSESAGAYNEQFF. For the CDR3, the DNA is TGCGCCAGCAGTGAGTCGGCAGGGGCCTACAATGAGCAGTTCTTC.

The J gene is TRBJ2-3, the V gene TRBV7-2, with D perhaps TRBD1 (6 bases). Per germline, CDR1 SGHTA and CDR2 FQGNSA. CDR3 length equals 14 residues. Trimming took off 3 bases at V and 2 bases at J, with 9 bases between the two ends. The CDR3 bases are TGTGCCAGCAGCTTGAACAGGGACACAGATACGCAGTATTTT. Encoded protein: CASSLNRDTDTQYF.

This chain connects TRBV18 to TRBJ2-5; no clear D. CDR3 length: 16 amino acids. Germline CDR1 KGHSH, CDR2 LQKENI. Between the trimmed V and J ends, which lost 1 base and 0 bases, there was a span of 12 bases. The CDR3 spells CASSPLEEQYQETQYF. The DNA for the CDR3 is TGTGCCAGCTCACCACTTGAGGAGCAGTACCAAGAGACCCAGTACTTC.

V usage is TRBV30 and J usage is TRBJ1-1; unclear D gene. The CDR3 sequence is 14 residues long. The V gene lost 3 bases and the J gene lost 0 bases, with 11 bases spanning the gap. Germline assignment: CDR1 GTSNPN and CDR2 SVGIG (reference sequence). CDR3 residues: CAWSYGLMNTEAFF. The CDR3, as DNA: TGTGCCTGGAGCTACGGACTGATGAACACTGAAGCTTTCTTT. Using reference TRBV30 and TRBJ1-1 for the parts outside the CDR3, the full variable domain is SQTIHQWPATLVQPVGSPLSLECTVEGTSNPNLYWYRQAAGRGLQLLFYSVGIGQISSEVPQNLSASRPQDRQFILSSKKLLLSDSGFYLCAWSYGLMNTEAFFGQGTRLTVV.

The V and J genes are TRBV13 and TRBJ2-1, with 7 bases aligning to TRBD2. This CDR3 has 17 amino acids. V gave up 5 bases and J gave up 0 bases; unmatched junction bases: 10. Germline V CDR1 and CDR2: PRHDT, FYEKMQ (reference sequence). The DNA of the CDR3 is TGTGCCAGCAGCCCACTCCAAGCGGGGAGCTCCTACAATGAGCAGTTCTTC. It encodes CASSPLQAGSSYNEQFF.

This sequence joins TRBV11-2 and TRBJ2-1, with 8 bases fitting TRBD2. The germline V gene encodes CDR1 SGHAT and CDR2 FQNNGV. This CDR3 has 16 amino acids. V lost 1 base, J lost 5 bases, and 7 bases stayed unmatched. The CDR3 DNA sequence: TGTGCCAGCAGCTTAGGCCCGGGACTAGATAACAATGAGCAGTTCTTC. It encodes CASSLGPGLDNNEQFF.